This T cell receptor (beta chain) was recorded in a study of human T cells and chemical hapten exposure. There are 16 residues in the CDR3. The germline V gene encodes CDR1 MNHNS and CDR2 SASEGT. V was clipped by 2 bases and J by 5 bases, with 18 bases between them. At least ten counts were recorded for this clonotype. Single cDNA molecules in the library carried unique molecular identifiers attached during preparation. TCRdb re-analysed the RACE reads in MiXCR, keeping a single row per CDR3 protein. The data contain 43,000 or so distinct CDR3 sequences, 3.5% to 4.5% of them singletons. Documented time point: healthy volunteer bleed at 2 weeks. Total RNA was extracted from unfractionated whole blood.

V and J are TRBV6-1 and TRBJ1-1; the D gene is possibly TRBD1 (6 bases). Material for sequencing was whole blood. This receptor was identified in a female donor in good health. Some clones in this sample may be carry-over from other donors' samples. CDR3 in amino acids: CASSESPRGAGTEAFF. The CDR3 DNA is TGTGCCAGCAGTGAATCCCCCCGGGGGGCAGGTACTGAAGCTTTCTTT.